Following are 5 T cell receptor beta chains from one sample sequenced in a study of blood T cell repertoires in COVID-19. TCRdb's table, derived via immunoSEQ multiplex PCR, lists solely in-frame clones and lacks some. The data contain 160,000 or so clones, 80% to 90% of them singletons. The specimen was peripheral blood. These receptors came from a woman in her 70s with acute or convalescent COVID-19.

Only a few counts were recorded for this clone. The CDR3 is CAIEQNRNTEAFF. The CDR3 DNA is TGTGCCATTGAACAAAACAGGAACACTGAAGCTTTCTTT. This sequence joins TRBV10-3 and TRBJ1-1; D gene unclear. The CDR3 runs 13 residues. Germline-derived CDR1 and CDR2 are ENHRY and SYGVKD. Trimming took off 9 bases at V and 1 base at J, with 12 bases between the two ends.

This chain connects TRBV7-9 to TRBJ1-5; 7 positions agree with TRBD1. The V segment lost 1 base and the J segment 4 bases; nucleotides outside the gene matches: 4. The length of the CDR3 is 15 residues. Germline V gives CDR1 SEHNR, CDR2 FQNEAQ (reference sequence). The CDR3 bases are TGTGCCAGCAGCTTAGGGGACAGTCCGAATCAGCCCCAGCATTTT. It encodes CASSLGDSPNQPQHF.

The chain carries TRBV4-3 and TRBJ2-7; 9 nucleotides align to TRBD2. CDR1 is LGHNA and CDR2 is YSLEER in the germline V gene. The CDR3 runs 20 residues. V was clipped by 2 bases and J by 1 base; unmatched bases: 18. CDR3 coding DNA: TGCGCCAGCAGCCAACCCGGGACAAACAGCGAGCGGGAGGAGTCCTACGAGCAGTACTTC. Its translation is CASSQPGTNSEREESYEQYF.

This clone was detected once. The chain employs TRBV6-2 or TRBV6-3 and TRBJ1-6; D gene unclear. The germline CDR1 and CDR2 sequences are MNHEY and SVGEGT. The CDR3 covers 16 residues. With 0 bases removed from V and 4 bases from J, the gap between germline ends came to 10 bases. CDR3 coding DNA: TGTGCCAGCAGTTACTCATCGCAGACTTATAATTCACCCCTCCACTTT. It is translated as CASSYSSQTYNSPLHF.

The chain links TRBV6-1 to TRBJ2-7; 12 nucleotides align to TRBD2. This CDR3 contains 17 residues. Germline V gene sequence: CDR1 MNHNS, CDR2 SASEGT. Germline trimming cut 0 bases from V and 3 bases from J; bases unmatched to any gene: 6. The CDR3 sequence is CASSEALALAGGYEQYF. CDR3 in DNA: TGTGCCAGCAGTGAAGCCCTTGCACTAGCGGGGGGCTACGAGCAGTACTTC.